A selection of T cell receptor beta chains follows, all from one sample in a study of cytomegalovirus exposure and HLA in healthy donors. Assay: immunoSEQ multiplex PCR; the TCRdb copy retains only in-frame clones and omits some. This repertoire shows 150,000 to 200,000 clones, approximately 87% found once; its top ten account for 5% to 7%. Sequenced material: PBMCs. The receptors shown here come from a woman in her twenties or thirties in good health and CMV-seronegative. Each CDR3 is given with its conserved first and last residue. The D gene is left open where the match is weak. Rows give clone size only sometimes, using once, few, many, or a class for an expanded clone.

j_call d_call v_call clone_size cdr3_aa cdr3_nt
TRBJ2-7 TRBD2 TRBV27 . CASSRLGGAYEQYF TGTGCCAGCAGCCGCCTCGGGGGGGCCTACGAGCAGTACTTC
TRBJ1-2 TRBD1 TRBV4-1 . CASSPRLGTGNYGYTF TGCGCCAGCAGCCCGCGATTAGGGACAGGGAACTATGGCTACACCTTC
TRBJ2-1 . TRBV27 . CASSLFGRGGPNEQFF TGTGCCAGCAGTTTATTTGGCAGGGGGGGTCCCAATGAGCAGTTCTTC
TRBJ2-5 . TRBV7-9 once CASSVRGSVETQYF TGTGCCAGCAGCGTGCGGGGTAGTGTGGAGACCCAGTACTTC
TRBJ2-3 TRBD1 TRBV2 once CASRAPGTGGADTQYF TGTGCCAGCAGAGCCCCCGGGACAGGGGGCGCAGATACGCAGTATTTT
TRBJ1-3 . TRBV28 . CASSLTASSGNTIYF TGTGCCAGCAGTTTAACCGCCAGCTCTGGAAACACCATATATTTT
TRBJ2-3 TRBD2 TRBV7-2 . CASSPSGGAADTQYF TGTGCCAGCAGCCCTAGCGGGGGGGCCGCAGATACGCAGTATTTT
TRBJ1-2 . TRBV19 . CASSTLTASNYGYTF TGTGCCAGTAGTACTCTGACAGCATCTAACTATGGCTACACCTTC
TRBJ2-1 . TRBV11-2 . CASVLFGRSNEQFF TGTGCCAGCGTACTGTTCGGGAGAAGCAATGAGCAGTTCTTC
TRBJ1-1 . TRBV2 . CASKRYRAFDTEAFF TGTGCCAGCAAACGTTACCGGGCTTTTGACACTGAAGCTTTCTTT
TRBJ1-2 . TRBV5-6 . CASSPQGFSYGYTF TGTGCCAGCAGTCCTCAGGGGTTTTCCTATGGCTACACCTTC
TRBJ2-6 . TRBV14 . CASSLDRGGANVLTF TGTGCCAGCAGCTTGGACAGAGGTGGGGCCAACGTCCTGACTTTC
TRBJ1-5 . TRBV4-1 . CASSQFWGQTLAQPQHF TGCGCCAGCAGCCAATTTTGGGGCCAGACACTCGCTCAGCCCCAGCATTTT
TRBJ1-1 TRBD1 TRBV5-1 . CASSFMTGQNTEAFF TGCGCCAGCAGCTTTATGACAGGGCAGAACACTGAAGCTTTCTTT
TRBJ2-3 . TRBV9 . CASSAPLRGITSTDTQYF TGTGCCAGCAGCGCCCCTCTCCGGGGGATAACTAGCACAGATACGCAGTATTTT
TRBJ1-5 TRBD1 TRBV10-3 . CAISESGNRGSNQPQHF TGTGCCATCAGTGAGTCAGGTAACAGGGGTAGCAATCAGCCCCAGCATTTT
TRBJ2-7 . TRBV19 . CASSLRQGGPYEQYF TGTGCCAGTAGTCTGAGACAGGGAGGACCCTACGAGCAGTACTTC
TRBJ1-1 . TRBV10-3 . CAISESGGNTEAFF TGTGCCATCAGTGAGTCGGGGGGGAACACTGAAGCTTTCTTT
TRBJ1-1 . TRBV27 . CASSFNTEAFF TGTGCCAGCAGTTTCAACACTGAAGCTTTCTTT
TRBJ2-1 TRBD2 TRBV20-1 . CSARASGEQFF TGCAGTGCTAGGGCTAGCGGCGAGCAGTTCTTC
TRBJ2-7 . TRBV7-9 . CASSQQDRDYEQYF TGTGCCAGCAGCCAACAGGACAGAGACTACGAGCAGTACTTC
TRBJ2-5 TRBD2 TRBV9 . CASSGGLAGGLETQYF TGTGCCAGCAGCGGAGGACTAGCGGGGGGCCTAGAGACCCAGTACTTC
TRBJ1-4 . TRBV9 . CASGPGTNEKLFF TGTGCCAGCGGACCCGGAACTAATGAAAAACTGTTTTTT
TRBJ2-3 . TRBV5-6 . CASSTITTPTDTQYF TGTGCCAGCAGCACAATCACTACCCCCACAGATACGCAGTATTTT
TRBJ2-2 . TRBV29-1 . CSVPANTGELFF TGCAGCGTACCGGCGAACACCGGGGAGCTGTTTTTT
TRBJ2-5 TRBD2 TRBV5-1 . CASSQQAGGRETQYF TGCGCCAGCAGCCAACAGGCGGGGGGTCGAGAGACCCAGTACTTC
TRBJ2-3 TRBD2 TRBV2 . CASSTIAGGPVDTQYF TGTGCCAGCAGTACCATAGCGGGAGGGCCCGTAGATACGCAGTATTTT
TRBJ2-1 . TRBV19 . CASSSYNEQFF TGTGCCAGTAGTAGCTACAATGAGCAGTTCTTC
TRBJ2-7 . TRBV4-3 . CASSQDPHRDEQYF TGCGCCAGCAGCCAAGATCCCCACAGGGACGAGCAGTACTTC